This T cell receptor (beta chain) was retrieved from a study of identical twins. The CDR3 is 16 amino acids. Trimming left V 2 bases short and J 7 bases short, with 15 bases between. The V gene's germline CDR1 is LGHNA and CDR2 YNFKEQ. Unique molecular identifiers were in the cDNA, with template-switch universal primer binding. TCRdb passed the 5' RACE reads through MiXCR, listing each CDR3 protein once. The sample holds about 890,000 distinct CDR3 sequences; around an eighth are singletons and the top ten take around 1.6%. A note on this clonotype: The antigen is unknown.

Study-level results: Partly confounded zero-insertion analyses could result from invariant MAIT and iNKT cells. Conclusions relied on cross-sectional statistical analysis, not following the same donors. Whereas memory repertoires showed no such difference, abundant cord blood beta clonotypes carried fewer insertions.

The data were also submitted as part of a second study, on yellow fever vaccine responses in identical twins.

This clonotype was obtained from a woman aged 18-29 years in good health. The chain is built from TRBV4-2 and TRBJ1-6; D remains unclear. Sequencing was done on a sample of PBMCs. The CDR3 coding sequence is TGTGCCAGCAGCCAAAAACTGGACGCTGAAAATTCACCCCTCCACTTT. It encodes CASSQKLDAENSPLHF.